This entry lists 17 T cell receptor beta chains sequenced from one sample in a study of T cell changes during pregnancy in multiple sclerosis. Clones were sequenced by immunoSEQ multiplex PCR, and TCRdb holds only the in-frame ones, with some missing. The table has approximately 65,000 clones, roughly nine tenths seen once. Sequenced here: CD4+ T cells from peripheral blood mononuclear cells, sampled in the first trimester of pregnancy. Receptors were obtained from a female donor with multiple sclerosis, enrolled in a pregnancy study.

CDR3 protein: CASSFGQYNEQFF. The CDR3 coding sequence is TGTGCCAGCAGCTTTGGACAGTACAATGAGCAGTTCTTC. The rearrangement joins TRBV7-3 to TRBJ2-1; possibly TRBD1 for D (6 bases). The V end was cut by 3 bases, the J end by 4 bases, with 7 bases between. The germline gives CDR1 SGHTA, CDR2 FQGTGA. The CDR3 is made up of 13 amino acids. The complete variable domain, with remaining parts taken from reference TRBV7-3 and TRBJ2-1, reads GAGVSQTPSNKVTEKGKYVELRCDPISGHTALYWYRQSLGQGPEFLIYFQGTGAADDSGLPNDRFFAVRPEGSVSTLKIQRTERGDSAVYLCASSFGQYNEQFFGPGTRLTVL.

This chain joins TRBV30 and TRBJ1-1; unclear D gene. V was shortened by 0 bases and J by 0 bases, with 8 bases between the two germline ends. The CDR3 has 14 residues. CDR1 is GTSNPN, CDR2 SVGIG, per germline (reference sequence). CDR3 DNA sequence: TGTGCCTGGAGTGTTTCGTCGGTGAACACTGAAGCTTTCTTT. Protein product: CAWSVSSVNTEAFF.

The J gene is TRBJ1-4, the V gene TRBV9; 8 bases fit TRBD1. Trimming cost V 3 bases and J 10 bases; bases outside gene matches: 11. Germline V CDR1 and CDR2: SGDLS, YYNGEE. The CDR3 totals 15 residues. CDR3 sequence (DNA): TGTGCCAGCAGCGCCGGCACAGGGACAGGAGGAAAACTGTTTTTT. It codes for CASSAGTGTGGKLFF.

V and J are TRBV5-1 and TRBJ2-7, with a tentative D call TRBD1 (5 bases). This CDR3 has 16 residues. Between the trimmed V and J ends, which lost 6 bases and 5 bases, there was a span of 24 bases. Germline-derived CDR1 and CDR2 are SGHRS and YFSETQ. The CDR3 sequence: CASTHGIGVLFDEQYF. The DNA of the CDR3 is TGCGCCAGCACCCATGGGATAGGGGTTCTTTTTGACGAGCAGTACTTC.

This rearrangement joins TRBV30 to TRBJ2-3, with unresolved D. CDR3 length: 12 amino acids. V lost 0 bases to trimming and J lost 6 bases, with 7 bases between them. The germline CDR1 and CDR2 sequences are GTSNPN and SVGIG (reference sequence). In DNA form, the CDR3 reads TGTGCCTGGAGTGTACTCCCCGATACGCAGTATTTT. As protein: CAWSVLPDTQYF.

The J gene is TRBJ2-1, the V gene TRBV7-2; 11 bases match TRBD2. The ends lost 4 bases at V and 10 bases at J; junction bases unmatched: 12. The CDR3 has 16 residues. CDR1 is SGHTA, CDR2 FQGNSA, per germline. The CDR3 protein is CASSSQLAGALGEQFF. Written as DNA, the CDR3 is TGTGCCAGCAGCTCCCAACTAGCGGGGGCCCTCGGGGAGCAGTTCTTC.

The J gene is TRBJ1-6, the V gene TRBV13, with TRBD1 matching 9 bases. Trimming removed 6 bases from V and 10 bases from J; junction bases left unmatched: 13. Germline V gene sequence: CDR1 PRHDT, CDR2 FYEKMQ (reference sequence). The CDR3 consists of 16 residues. The CDR3 spells CASRGQGGRIGSPLHF. The DNA for the CDR3 is TGTGCCAGCAGGGGACAGGGCGGACGGATCGGATCACCCCTCCACTTT.

J is TRBJ2-7 and V is TRBV18; D unresolved. With 3 bases removed from V and 6 bases from J, the gap between germline ends came to 12 bases. This CDR3 is built from 13 residues. The germline V gene encodes CDR1 KGHSH and CDR2 LQKENI. This CDR3 is CASSPGAGREQYF. CDR3 DNA sequence: TGTGCCAGCTCACCCGGAGCCGGCCGCGAGCAGTACTTC.

The chain uses TRBV7-3 and TRBJ1-1, with D perhaps TRBD1 (6 bases). CDR1 and CDR2 (germline): SGHTA, FQGTGA. V was shortened by 5 bases and J by 0 bases, with 10 bases between the two germline ends. CDR3 length: 14 amino acids. In DNA, the CDR3 is TGTGCCAGCAGCCCGGGACAAATGAACACTGAAGCTTTCTTT. This codes for CASSPGQMNTEAFF.

V and J are TRBV9 and TRBJ2-5, with 8 bases identical to TRBD2. V dropped 2 bases and J dropped 5; count of bases not matched to a gene: 17. From germline, CDR1 is SGDLS and CDR2 YYNGEE. CDR3 length: 18 amino acids. In DNA form, the CDR3 reads TGTGCCAGCAGCGTCCTCGCGTCGGGGGGGCCGGTGGATGAGACCCAGTACTTC. Its translation: CASSVLASGGPVDETQYF.

The V call is TRBV5-8, the J call TRBJ2-1, with TRBD2 identical over 10 bases. V dropped 0 bases and J dropped 4; count of bases not matched to a gene: 4. The CDR3 consists of 16 residues. Germline lookup yields CDR1 SGHTS and CDR2 YDEGEE. The CDR3 bases are TGTGCCAGCAGCTTGGCCACTAGCGGGGTTTACAATGAGCAGTTCTTC. Its protein is CASSLATSGVYNEQFF.

The CDR3 sequence: CASSLDRGGPRGTQYF. In DNA form, the CDR3 reads TGTGCCAGCAGCCTTGACAGGGGAGGCCCCAGGGGGACCCAGTACTTC. The chain joins TRBV7-9 to TRBJ2-5, with 8 bases lining up with TRBD1. Germline-derived CDR1 and CDR2 are SEHNR and FQNEAQ (reference sequence). V dropped 5 bases and J dropped 7; count of bases not matched to a gene: 15. The CDR3 loop spans 16 amino acids.

In its sample, this clone was seen once. The V call is TRBV7-7, the J call TRBJ2-7; 9 bases line up with TRBD1. J lost 5 bases, V lost 5 bases, and 4 bases had no gene match. The CDR3 is made up of 13 amino acids. Germline CDR1 is SSHAT and CDR2 is FNYEAQ (reference sequence). CDR3 sequence: CASSRDRADEQYF. The CDR3 region has the DNA TGTGCCAGCAGCCGGGACAGGGCGGACGAGCAGTACTTC.

This clone was recorded only once. The chain carries TRBV27 and TRBJ1-1; D is unresolved. This CDR3 has 13 residues. The germline V and J ends were trimmed by 1 base and 3 bases, with 6 bases remaining between them. Per the germline V gene, CDR1 is MNHEY and CDR2 is SMNVEV (reference sequence). The CDR3 loop reads CASSLLEYTEAFF. In DNA form, the CDR3 reads TGTGCCAGCAGTTTATTAGAATACACTGAAGCTTTCTTT.

This clone was counted a single time. The V gene is TRBV7-2, the J gene TRBJ2-1; 9 bases are shared with TRBD2. V lost 7 bases and J lost 2; bases outside the gene matches: 6. Looked up from germline, CDR1 is SGHTA and CDR2 is FQGNSA. There are 15 residues in the CDR3. In DNA form, the CDR3 reads TGTGCCAGCATAGAAGGCGGGGGGGCCTACAATGAGCAGTTCTTC. It is translated as CASIEGGGAYNEQFF.

This chain connects TRBV5-4 to TRBJ1-1; D is ambiguous. Germline CDR1 reads SGHNT; CDR2 reads YYREEE (reference sequence). The V and J ends lost 0 bases and 10 bases respectively, with 13 bases between them. CDR3 length equals 13 residues. CDR3 nucleotide sequence: TGTGCCAGCAGCTTGGAAGGAGGGAAAGGAGCTTTCTTT. Translating it yields CASSLEGGKGAFF. Supplemented by reference TRBV5-4 and TRBJ1-1, the full variable domain reads ETGVTQSPTHLIKTRGQQVTLRCSSQSGHNTVSWYQQALGQGPQFIFQYYREEENGRGNFPPRFSGLQFPNYSSELNVNALELDDSALYLCASSLEGGKGAFFGQGTRLTVV.

The chain is built from TRBV30 and TRBJ2-5; D not resolved. The CDR3 is 16 residues long. V was trimmed by 3 bases and J by 7 bases, leaving 24 bases between them. The V gene's germline CDR1 is GTSNPN and CDR2 SVGIG (reference sequence). The CDR3 coding sequence is TGTGCCTGGAGGGCGGTGCGGATAGCTGGAAACCGGACCCAGTACTTC. Its protein product is CAWRAVRIAGNRTQYF.